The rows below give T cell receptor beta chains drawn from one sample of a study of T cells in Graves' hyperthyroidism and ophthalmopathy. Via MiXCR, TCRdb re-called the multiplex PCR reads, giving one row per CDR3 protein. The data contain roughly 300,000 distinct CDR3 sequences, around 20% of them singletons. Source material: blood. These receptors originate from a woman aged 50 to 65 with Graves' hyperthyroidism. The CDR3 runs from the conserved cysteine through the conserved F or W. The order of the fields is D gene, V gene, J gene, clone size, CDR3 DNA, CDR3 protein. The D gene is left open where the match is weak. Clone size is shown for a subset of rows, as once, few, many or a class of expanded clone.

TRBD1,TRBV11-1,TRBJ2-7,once,TGTGCCAGCAGCTATAGGCTGGGACAGGGCCCTCTCGAGCAGTACTTC,CASSYRLGQGPLEQYF
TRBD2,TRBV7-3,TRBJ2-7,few,TGTGCCAGCAGCCCTTTAGCGGGGACCTCTTCTGAGCAGTACTTC,CASSPLAGTSSEQYF
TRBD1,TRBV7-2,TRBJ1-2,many,TGTGCCAGCAGCCGGGACAGGGAGGGTGGCTACACCTTC,CASSRDREGGYTF
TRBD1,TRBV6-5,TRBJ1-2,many,TGTGCCAGCAGTTACTCGGGACAGCAAAACTATGGCTACACCTTC,CASSYSGQQNYGYTF
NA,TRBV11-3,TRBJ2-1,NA,TGTGCCAGCAGCGCAATGCAGGGCAATGAGCAGTTCTTC,CASSAMQGNEQFF
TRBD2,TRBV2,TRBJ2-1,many,TGTGCCAGCAGGACTAGCGGGAGGCACCCTAATGAGCAGTTCTTC,CASRTSGRHPNEQFF
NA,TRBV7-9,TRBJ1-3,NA,TGTGCCAGCAGCTTACAAACAGGAATCCGCTCAAACACCATATATTTT,CASSLQTGIRSNTIYF
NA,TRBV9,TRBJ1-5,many,TGTGCCAGCAGCCCAACAGGGAATAGCAATCAGCCCCAGCATTTT,CASSPTGNSNQPQHF
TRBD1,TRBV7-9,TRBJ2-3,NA,TGTGCCAGCTCACAGACAGGGGGCGAGTTGGATACGCAGTATTTT,CASSQTGGELDTQYF
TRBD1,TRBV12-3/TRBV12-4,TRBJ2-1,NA,TGTGCCAGCACCCCACCTCTTAGGACAGGTCCAAATGAGCAGTTCTTC,CASTPPLRTGPNEQFF
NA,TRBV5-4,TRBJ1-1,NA,TGTGCCAGCAGCTCAGGGGTAAACACTGAAGCTTTCTTT,CASSSGVNTEAFF
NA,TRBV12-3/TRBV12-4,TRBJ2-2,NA,TGTGCCGGAACTCGGACTGGCGGGGAGCTGTTTTTT,CAGTRTGGELFF
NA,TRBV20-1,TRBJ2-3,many,TGCAGTGCCCCCGAGGGGGCAGATACGCAGTATTTT,CSAPEGADTQYF
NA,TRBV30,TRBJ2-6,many,TGTGCCTGGAGTGTAGGAGGGGCCAACGTCCTGACTTTC,CAWSVGGANVLTF
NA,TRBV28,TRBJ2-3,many,TGTGCCAGCAGTTTATGGTCCGGGACAACTACAGATACGCAGTATTTT,CASSLWSGTTTDTQYF
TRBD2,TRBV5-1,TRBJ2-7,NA,TGCGCCAGCAGCTCGGGACTAGCGGGGACCCACGGGCAGTACTTC,CASSSGLAGTHGQYF
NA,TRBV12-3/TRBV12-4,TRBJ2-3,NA,TGTGCCAGCTTAGGGTCGGATACGCAGTATTTT,CASLGSDTQYF
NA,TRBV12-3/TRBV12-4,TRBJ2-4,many,TGTGCCAGCAGTTTAGGGGACACCAAAAACATTCAGTACTTC,CASSLGDTKNIQYF
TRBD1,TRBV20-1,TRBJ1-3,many,TGCAGTGCTAGAGATCCGGGACAGGGGTCATTCACCATATATTTT,CSARDPGQGSFTIYF
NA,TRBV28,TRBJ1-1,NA,TGTGCCAGCAGTTTATCGAGCAGTACCATAGCTTCGAACACTGAAGCTTTCTTT,CASSLSSSTIASNTEAFF
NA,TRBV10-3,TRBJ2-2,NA,TGTGCCATCAGTGAGTTTTGGAGGGTCAACACCGGGGAGCTGTTTTTT,CAISEFWRVNTGELFF
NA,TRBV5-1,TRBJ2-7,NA,TGCGCCAGCAGCCCCGGACGTAGTCCTTACGAGCAGTACTTC,CASSPGRSPYEQYF
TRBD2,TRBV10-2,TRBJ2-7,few,TGCGCCAGCCAACTAGCGGGGGATGCCTACGAGCAGTACTTC,CASQLAGDAYEQYF
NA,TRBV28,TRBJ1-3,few,TGTGCCAGCAGCCAAGGACTGATCTCTGGAAACACCATATATTTT,CASSQGLISGNTIYF
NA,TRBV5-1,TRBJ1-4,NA,TGCGCCAGCAGCTTGCTCCGTCGGGAAGAACTGTTTTTT,CASSLLRREELFF
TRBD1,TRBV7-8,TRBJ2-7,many,TGTGCCAGCAGCCCTCAGGGGGCCCTCTCCTACGAGCAGTACTTC,CASSPQGALSYEQYF
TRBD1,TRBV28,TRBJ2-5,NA,TGTGCCAGCAGACCTGGACAGGGGATAGGAGAGACCCAGTACTTC,CASRPGQGIGETQYF
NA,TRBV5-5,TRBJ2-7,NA,TGTGCCAGCAGCCCCGCTGGGCCCAGCTCCTACGAGCAGTACTTC,CASSPAGPSSYEQYF
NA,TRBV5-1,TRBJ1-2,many,TGCGCCAGCAGCCGAGCGGGGGGCACAGCGGGAGGCTACACCTTC,CASSRAGGTAGGYTF
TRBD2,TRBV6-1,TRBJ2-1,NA,TGTGCCAGCCGCCAGGCCGGGACTAGCGGTTACAATGAGCAGTTCTTC,CASRQAGTSGYNEQFF
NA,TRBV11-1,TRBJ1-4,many,TGTGCCAGCAGCCCGAGTGACGGTGAAAAACTGTTTTTT,CASSPSDGEKLFF
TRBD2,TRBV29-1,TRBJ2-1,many,TGCAGCGGCGGGACTAGCGACTACAATGAGCAGTTCTTC,CSGGTSDYNEQFF